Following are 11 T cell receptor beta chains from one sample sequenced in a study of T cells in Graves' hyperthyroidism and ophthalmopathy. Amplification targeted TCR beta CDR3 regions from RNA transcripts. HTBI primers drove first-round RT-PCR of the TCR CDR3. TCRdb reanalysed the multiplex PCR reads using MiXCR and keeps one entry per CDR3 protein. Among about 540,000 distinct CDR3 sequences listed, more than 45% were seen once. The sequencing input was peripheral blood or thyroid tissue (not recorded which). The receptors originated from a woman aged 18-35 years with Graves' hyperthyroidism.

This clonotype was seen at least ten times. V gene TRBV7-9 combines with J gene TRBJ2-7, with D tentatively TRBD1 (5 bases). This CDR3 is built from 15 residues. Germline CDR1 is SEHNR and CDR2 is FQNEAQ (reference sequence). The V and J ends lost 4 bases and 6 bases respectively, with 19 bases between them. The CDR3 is CASSSSRVYFGEQYF. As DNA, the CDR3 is TGTGCCAGCAGCTCGTCCAGGGTTTATTTCGGCGAGCAGTACTTC. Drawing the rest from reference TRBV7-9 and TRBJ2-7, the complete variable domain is DTGVSQNPRHKITKRGQNVTFRCDPISEHNRLYWYRQTLGQGPEFLTYFQNEAQLEKSRLLSDRFSAERPKGSFSTLEIQRTEQGDSAMYLCASSSSRVYFGEQYFGPGTRLTVT.

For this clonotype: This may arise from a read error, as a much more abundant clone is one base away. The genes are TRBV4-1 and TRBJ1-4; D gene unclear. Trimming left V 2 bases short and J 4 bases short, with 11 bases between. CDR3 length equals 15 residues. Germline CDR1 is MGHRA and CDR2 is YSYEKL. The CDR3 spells CASSQLAGYNEKLFF. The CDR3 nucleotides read TGCGCCAGCAGCCAACTGGCAGGTTATAATGAAAAACTGTTTTTT.

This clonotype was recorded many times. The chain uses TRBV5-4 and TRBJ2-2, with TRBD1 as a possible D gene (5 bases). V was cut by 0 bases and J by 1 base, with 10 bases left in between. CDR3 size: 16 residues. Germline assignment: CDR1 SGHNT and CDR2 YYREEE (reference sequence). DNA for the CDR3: TGTGCCAGCAGCTTGGCGGCAGGGATGAACACCGGGGAGCTGTTTTTT. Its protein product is CASSLAAGMNTGELFF.

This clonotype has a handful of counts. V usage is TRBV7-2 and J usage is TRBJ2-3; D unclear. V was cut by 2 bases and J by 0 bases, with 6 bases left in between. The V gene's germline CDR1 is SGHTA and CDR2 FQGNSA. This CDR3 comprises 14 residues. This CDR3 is CASSLRQSTDTQYF. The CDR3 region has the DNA TGTGCCAGCAGCTTACGCCAGAGCACAGATACGCAGTATTTT.

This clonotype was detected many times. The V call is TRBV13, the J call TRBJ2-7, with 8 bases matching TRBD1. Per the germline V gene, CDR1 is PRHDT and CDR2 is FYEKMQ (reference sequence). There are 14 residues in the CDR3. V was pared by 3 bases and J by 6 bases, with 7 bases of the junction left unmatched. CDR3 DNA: TGTGCCAGCAGCTTGGGGACAGGACCCCTCGAGCAGTACTTC. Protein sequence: CASSLGTGPLEQYF. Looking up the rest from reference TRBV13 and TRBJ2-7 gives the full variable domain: AAGVIQSPRHLIKEKRETATLKCYPIPRHDTVYWYQQGPGQDPQFLISFYEKMQSDKGSIPDRFSAQQFSDYHSELNMSSLELGDSALYFCASSLGTGPLEQYFGPGTRLTVT.

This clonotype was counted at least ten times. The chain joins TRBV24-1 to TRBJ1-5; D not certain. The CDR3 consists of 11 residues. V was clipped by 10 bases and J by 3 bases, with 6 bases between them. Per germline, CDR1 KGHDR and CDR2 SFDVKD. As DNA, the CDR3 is TGTGCCACGGGAAACAATCAGCCCCAGCATTTT. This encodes CATGNNQPQHF.

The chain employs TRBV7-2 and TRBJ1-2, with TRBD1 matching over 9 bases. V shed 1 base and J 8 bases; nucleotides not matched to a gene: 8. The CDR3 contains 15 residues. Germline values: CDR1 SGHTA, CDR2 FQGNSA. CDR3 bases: TGTGCCAGCAGCTTAGTAGGGGACAGGGCGGACGGCTACACCTTC. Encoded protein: CASSLVGDRADGYTF.

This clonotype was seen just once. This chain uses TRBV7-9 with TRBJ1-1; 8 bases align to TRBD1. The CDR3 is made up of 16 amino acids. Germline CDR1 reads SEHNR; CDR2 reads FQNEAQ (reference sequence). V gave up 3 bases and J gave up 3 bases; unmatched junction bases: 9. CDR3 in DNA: TGTGCCAGCAGCTTCAGCGATTGGGGACAGGACACTGAAGCTTTCTTT. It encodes CASSFSDWGQDTEAFF.

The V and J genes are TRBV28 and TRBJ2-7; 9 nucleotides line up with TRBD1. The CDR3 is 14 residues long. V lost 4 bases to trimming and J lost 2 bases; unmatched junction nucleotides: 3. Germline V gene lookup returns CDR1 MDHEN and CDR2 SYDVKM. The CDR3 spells CASSSDRGAYEQYF. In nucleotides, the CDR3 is TGTGCCAGCAGTTCGGACAGGGGAGCCTACGAGCAGTACTTC. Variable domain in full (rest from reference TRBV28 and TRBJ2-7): DVKVTQSSRYLVKRTGEKVFLECVQDMDHENMFWYRQDPGLGLRLIYFSYDVKMKEKGDIPEGYSVSREKKERFSLILESASTNQTSMYLCASSSDRGAYEQYFGPGTRLTVT.

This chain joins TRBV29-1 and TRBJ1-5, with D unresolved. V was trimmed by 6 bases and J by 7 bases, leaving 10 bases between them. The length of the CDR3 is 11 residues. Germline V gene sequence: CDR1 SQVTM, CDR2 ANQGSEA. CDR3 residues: CSVGGWQPQHF. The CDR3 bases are TGCAGCGTCGGAGGGTGGCAGCCCCAGCATTTT. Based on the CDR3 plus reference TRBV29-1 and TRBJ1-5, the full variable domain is SAVISQKPSRDICQRGTSLTIQCQVDSQVTMMFWYRQQPGQSLTLIATANQGSEATYESGFVIDKFPISRPNLTFSTLTVSNMSPEDSSIYLCSVGGWQPQHFGDGTRLSIL.

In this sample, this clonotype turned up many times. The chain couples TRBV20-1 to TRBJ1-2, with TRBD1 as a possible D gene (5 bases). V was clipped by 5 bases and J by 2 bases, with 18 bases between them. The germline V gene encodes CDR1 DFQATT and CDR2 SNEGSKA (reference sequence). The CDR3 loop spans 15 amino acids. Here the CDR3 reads CSASARGGLNYGYTF. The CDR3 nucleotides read TGCAGTGCTTCGGCCCGGGGGGGACTAAACTATGGCTACACCTTC.